This T cell receptor (beta chain) was identified during a study of blood T cell repertoires in COVID-19. Study in general: COVID-19 samples from acute and convalescent phases originated in the United States, Italy and Spain. T cells, B-cell-depleted T cells, or PBMCs supplied cDNA or gDNA.

Authors' analysis steps: Amplification with reference gene primers provided the estimates of nucleated cell counts. Repertoires were generated with immunoSEQ multiplex PCR, while TCRdb's copy carries only in-frame clones and drops some. That table furnishes V, J and clone size, whereas the DNA furnished D and trimming. The sample records around 80,000 clones, about three quarters being singletons. There are 13 residues in the CDR3. The germline CDR1 and CDR2 sequences are SGHNT and YYREEE (reference sequence). The V and J ends lost 6 bases and 0 bases respectively, with 7 bases between them. This receptor was obtained from a woman of 80 years or more with active or convalescent COVID-19. Input material: peripheral blood. This chain links TRBV5-4 with TRBJ1-5; the D is unclear. CDR3 sequence reads: CASTHYSNQPQHF. The CDR3 DNA reads TGTGCCAGCACCCACTATAGCAATCAGCCCCAGCATTTT.